A single sample is the source of the 2 T cell receptor beta chains below, sequenced in a study of T-cell memory formation after mild COVID-19. TCRdb re-called the 5' RACE reads through MiXCR, storing one row per CDR3 protein. The data hold about 290,000 distinct CDR3 sequences, with less than 20% observed a single time. Sample: PBMCs or a T cell subset sorted from them (not recorded which). The receptor set was obtained from a man between 18 and 35 years old who had mild COVID-19 (a few samples of this study predate the infection). Cell type and time point are not known.

The chain employs TRBV11-2 and TRBJ1-1, with 11 bases that match TRBD1. This CDR3 spans 18 amino acids. V was pared by 5 bases and J by 6 bases, with 17 bases of the junction left unmatched. Germline CDR1 is SGHAT and CDR2 is FQNNGV. CDR3 in amino acids: CASSGEGQGDFQGSEAFF. The CDR3 coding sequence is TGTGCCAGCAGCGGAGAGGGACAGGGGGACTTCCAGGGGTCTGAAGCTTTCTTT.

The table lists this clonotype with a few counts. This chain links TRBV7-9 with TRBJ1-1, with D unclear. This CDR3 has 13 amino acids. V dropped 1 base and J dropped 7 bases, with 10 bases sitting between them. Germline CDR1 and CDR2: SEHNR and FQNEAQ (reference sequence). The DNA of the CDR3 is TGTGCCAGCAGCTTAGGAGTTTCAGATGAAGCTTTCTTT. Residues: CASSLGVSDEAFF. Full variable domain (remainder filled in from reference TRBV7-9 and TRBJ1-1): DTGVSQNPRHKITKRGQNVTFRCDPISEHNRLYWYRQTLGQGPEFLTYFQNEAQLEKSRLLSDRFSAERPKGSFSTLEIQRTEQGDSAMYLCASSLGVSDEAFFGQGTRLTVV.